A single sample gave rise to the 4 T cell receptor beta chains below, sequenced in a study of tumor and adjacent non-tumor tissue in lung cancer. RNA was extracted from bulk tissue without any cell sorting. Three rounds of nested PCR, following a modified ARM-PCR protocol, produced the TCRbeta library. TCRdb re-analysed the multiplex PCR reads in MiXCR, keeping a single row per CDR3 protein. The data show 70,000 to 90,000 distinct CDR3 sequences, 75% to 90% seen once. The sample was lung tumor tissue. These TCRs come from a woman in her fifties or sixties with non-small cell lung cancer.

Points on this clonotype: At one end, the junction sequence differs from germline, possibly due to a read error. CDR3 in DNA: TGCTGCGTTAAGGGGGGGTCCGCGAACACAGGGGAGCTGTTTTTT. Protein product: CCVKGGSANTGELFF. This chain uses TRBV29-1 with TRBJ2-2; weak D call: TRBD2 (7 bases). CDR1 is SQVTM and CDR2 is ANQGSEA in the germline V gene. This CDR3 region has 15 residues.

As concerns this clonotype: The junction shows a germline mismatch at one end, possibly a read error. CDR3 sequence: CASTQEVGAGGSNQPQHF. The CDR3, as DNA: TGCGCCAGCACCCAAGAGGTAGGCGCAGGAGGGAGCAATCAGCCCCAGCATTTT. The V call is TRBV4-3, the J call TRBJ1-5; D uncertain. This CDR3 contains 18 residues. Germline lookup yields CDR1 LGHNA and CDR2 YSLEER.

This clonotype was seen only once. The chain is built from TRBV12-3 or TRBV12-4 and TRBJ1-1; possible D gene TRBD1, 5 bases. V was trimmed by 4 bases and J by 13 bases, leaving 16 bases between them. The CDR3 is made up of 12 amino acids. The CDR3 is CASSSLRGGVFF. The CDR3 DNA follows: TGTGCCAGCAGTTCCCTTCGGGGGGGGGTTTTCTTT.

Concerning this clonotype: Germline and junction disagree at one end, which may indicate a read error. J is TRBJ2-2 and V is TRBV6-2 or TRBV6-3; the D gene could be TRBD1 or TRBD2 (5 bases each). The CDR3 totals 18 residues. The V gene's germline CDR1 is MNHEY and CDR2 SVGEGT. The CDR3: CASSYSSQGLVSTGELVF. In nucleotides, the CDR3 is TGTGCCAGCAGTTACTCCTCCCAGGGATTAGTTAGCACCGGGGAGCTGGTTTTT.